Listed here are 11 T cell receptor beta chains from one sample, sequenced in a study of T cell repertoires in cytomegalovirus infection. MiXCR was run by TCRdb on the reads, yielding one entry per CDR3 protein. The sample lists about 300,000 distinct CDR3 sequences, 9.6% occurring once. Specimen: PBMCs. These TCRs come from a human donor in good health (CMV status not recorded). Some clones in this sample may be carry-over from other donors' samples.

The V and J genes are TRBV5-1 and TRBJ2-5, with 7 bases matching TRBD2. The V and J ends lost 3 bases and 5 bases, in that order; junction bases with no gene match: 7. The germline CDR1 and CDR2 sequences are SGHRS and YFSETQ. This CDR3 is built from 14 residues. CDR3 DNA sequence: TGCGCCAGCAGCTCCTCAGCGGGGCAGGAGACCCAGTACTTC. Protein sequence: CASSSSAGQETQYF.

This clonotype was recorded many times. The chain uses TRBV7-2 and TRBJ1-3, with TRBD1 matching over 7 bases. This CDR3 has 16 amino acids. Germline V gene data show CDR1 as SGHTA and CDR2 as FQGNSA. V was pared by 1 base and J by 3 bases, with 6 bases of the junction left unmatched. The CDR3 DNA reads TGTGCCAGCAGCTTAGAAGGGGGCCTGTTTGGAAACACCATATATTTT. Amino acids: CASSLEGGLFGNTIYF.

This clonotype has at least ten counts. V gene TRBV20-1 combines with J gene TRBJ2-5; D remains ambiguous. With 0 bases removed from V and 5 bases from J, the gap between germline ends came to 7 bases. Germline V gene data show CDR1 as DFQATT and CDR2 as SNEGSKA (reference sequence). The CDR3 is 12 residues long. The CDR3 region has the DNA TGCAGTGCTAGAGACCTTTGGGAGACCCAGTACTTC. Translating it yields CSARDLWETQYF.

This clonotype was seen ten or more times. The rearrangement joins TRBV4-3 to TRBJ2-1; 10 nucleotides agree with TRBD1. The ends lost 0 bases at V and 4 bases at J; junction bases unmatched: 0. The germline CDR1 and CDR2 sequences are LGHNA and YSLEER. The CDR3 has 15 residues. The CDR3 nucleotides read TGCGCCAGCAGCCAAGAGGGACAGGGGTACAATGAGCAGTTCTTC. This encodes CASSQEGQGYNEQFF.

The gene calls are TRBV3-1 and TRBJ1-2; 7 bases align to TRBD1. The CDR3 is 13 residues long. The V gene's germline CDR1 is LGHDT and CDR2 YNNKEL (reference sequence). The V gene end was trimmed by 4 bases and the J gene end by 8 bases; junction bases not matched to a gene: 7. CDR3 in DNA: TGTGCCAGCAGCCCTCCGGCGGGACAGGGCTACACCTTC. Translated: CASSPPAGQGYTF. Full variable domain (missing parts from reference TRBV3-1 and TRBJ1-2): DTAVSQTPKYLVTQMGNDKSIKCEQNLGHDTMYWYKQDSKKFLKIMFSYNNKELIINETVPNRFSPKSPDKAHLNLHINSLELGDSAVYFCASSPPAGQGYTFGSGTRLTVV.

This clonotype was observed many times. The chain couples TRBV7-9 to TRBJ1-2; TRBD1 is a possible D gene (5 bases). V dropped 3 bases and J dropped 4 bases, with 18 bases sitting between them. The CDR3 contains 16 residues. The germline CDR1 and CDR2 sequences are SEHNR and FQNEAQ (reference sequence). As DNA, the CDR3 is TGTGCCAGCAGCTTGTTGGTGGGGGGTCTCACCTATGGCTACACCTTC. Translated: CASSLLVGGLTYGYTF. Looking up the rest from reference TRBV7-9 and TRBJ1-2 gives the full variable domain: DTGVSQNPRHKITKRGQNVTFRCDPISEHNRLYWYRQTLGQGPEFLTYFQNEAQLEKSRLLSDRFSAERPKGSFSTLEIQRTEQGDSAMYLCASSLLVGGLTYGYTFGSGTRLTVV.

This clonotype occurred a few times. The gene calls are TRBV4-3 and TRBJ2-5; 13 bases are a match to TRBD2. The CDR3 runs 14 residues. Per the germline V gene, CDR1 is LGHNA and CDR2 is YSLEER. The trim removed 4 bases at V and 9 bases at J, leaving 5 bases unmatched. The CDR3 coding sequence is TGCGCCAGCAGCCTACTAGCGGGGGGGGTCCCCCAGTACTTC. Translated: CASSLLAGGVPQYF.

There are many counts of this clonotype. V and J are TRBV12-3 or TRBV12-4 and TRBJ2-3; 10 nucleotides line up with TRBD2. With V trimmed by 2 bases and J by 3 bases, 11 bases remained unmatched. The CDR3 spans 18 residues. The CDR3 sequence is CASSLSPRAGGRTDTQYF. The CDR3, as DNA: TGTGCCAGCAGTTTAAGCCCCCGAGCGGGGGGGCGGACAGATACGCAGTATTTT.

Ten or more counts support this clonotype. This sequence joins TRBV7-2 and TRBJ1-1; no definite D call. This CDR3 spans 15 amino acids. In germline, CDR1 is SGHTA, CDR2 FQGNSA. Deletions cut 10 bases from V and 0 bases from J, with 18 bases between. The CDR3 nucleotides read TGTGCCACATTTAGGGCCGGGGTAGTGAACACTGAAGCTTTCTTT. Translated: CATFRAGVVNTEAFF.

The chain joins TRBV14 to TRBJ1-1; D gene ambiguous. This CDR3 contains 15 residues. With 1 base removed from V and 1 base from J, the gap between germline ends came to 10 bases. The germline gives CDR1 SGHDN, CDR2 FVKESK. The CDR3 nucleotides read TGTGCCAGCAGCCAAGGTTTTAACAGGAACACTGAAGCTTTCTTT. It encodes CASSQGFNRNTEAFF.

This clonotype was observed many times. The rearrangement uses TRBV6-2 or TRBV6-3 and TRBJ2-1; D is uncertain. Germline values: CDR1 MNHEY, CDR2 SVGEGT. The CDR3 loop spans 12 amino acids. Trimming removed 7 bases at V and 5 bases at J, with 9 bases between. The CDR3 loop reads CASTDPDNEQFF. CDR3 coding DNA: TGTGCCAGCACGGACCCCGACAATGAGCAGTTCTTC.